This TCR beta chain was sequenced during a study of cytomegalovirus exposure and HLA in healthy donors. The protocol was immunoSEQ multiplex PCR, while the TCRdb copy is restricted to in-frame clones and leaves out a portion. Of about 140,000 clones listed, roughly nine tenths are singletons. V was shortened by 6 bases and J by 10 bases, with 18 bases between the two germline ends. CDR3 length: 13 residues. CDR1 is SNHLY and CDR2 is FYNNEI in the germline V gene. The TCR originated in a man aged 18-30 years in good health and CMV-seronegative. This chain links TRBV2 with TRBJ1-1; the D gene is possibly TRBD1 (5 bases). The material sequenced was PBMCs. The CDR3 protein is CASRLSGGTVAFF. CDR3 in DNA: TGTGCCAGCAGACTTTCGGGGGGTACAGTAGCTTTCTTT.